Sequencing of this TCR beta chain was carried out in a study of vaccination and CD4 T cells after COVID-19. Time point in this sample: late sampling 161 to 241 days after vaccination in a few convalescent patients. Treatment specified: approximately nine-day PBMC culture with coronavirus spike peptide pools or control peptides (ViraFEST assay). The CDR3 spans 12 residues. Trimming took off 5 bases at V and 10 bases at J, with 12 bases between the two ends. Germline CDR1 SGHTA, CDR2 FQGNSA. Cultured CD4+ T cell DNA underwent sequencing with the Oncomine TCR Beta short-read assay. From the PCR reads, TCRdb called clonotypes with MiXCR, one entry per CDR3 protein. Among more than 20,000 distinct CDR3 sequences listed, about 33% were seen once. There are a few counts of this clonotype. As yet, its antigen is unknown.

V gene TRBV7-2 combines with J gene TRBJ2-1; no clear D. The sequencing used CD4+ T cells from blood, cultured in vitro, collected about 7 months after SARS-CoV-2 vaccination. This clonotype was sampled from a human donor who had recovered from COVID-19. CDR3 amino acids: CASSPYEGEQFF. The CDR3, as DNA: TGTGCCAGCAGCCCCTACGAAGGAGAGCAGTTCTTC.